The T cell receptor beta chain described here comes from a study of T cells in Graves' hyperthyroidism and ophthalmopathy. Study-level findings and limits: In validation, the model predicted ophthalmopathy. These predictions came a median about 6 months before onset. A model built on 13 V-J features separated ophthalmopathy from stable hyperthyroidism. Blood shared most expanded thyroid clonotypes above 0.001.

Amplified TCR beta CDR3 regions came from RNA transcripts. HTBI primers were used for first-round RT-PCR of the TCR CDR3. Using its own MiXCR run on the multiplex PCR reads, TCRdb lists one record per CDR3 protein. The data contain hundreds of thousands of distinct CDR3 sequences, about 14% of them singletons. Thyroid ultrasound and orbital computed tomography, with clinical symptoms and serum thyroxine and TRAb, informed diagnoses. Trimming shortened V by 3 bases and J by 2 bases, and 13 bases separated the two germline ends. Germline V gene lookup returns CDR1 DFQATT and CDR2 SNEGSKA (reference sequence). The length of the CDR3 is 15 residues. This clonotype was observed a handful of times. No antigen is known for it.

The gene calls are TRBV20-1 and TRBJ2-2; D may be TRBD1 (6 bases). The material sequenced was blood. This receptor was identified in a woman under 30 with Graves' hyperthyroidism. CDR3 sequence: CSASPPGQNTGELFF. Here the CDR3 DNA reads TGCAGTGCTAGCCCGCCGGGACAAAACACCGGGGAGCTGTTTTTT.